The 27 T cell receptor beta chains in this list originate from one sample, sequenced in a study of blood T cells in healthy people across ages (dated by TCRdb to the mid-2010s). Receptor amplification or capture employed 5' RACE. The run used an Illumina HiSeq 2500. A second about 7 to 11 cycle PCR used a sample-barcoded 5' primer and a J-beta primer mix. TCRdb reran the public reads through fastp at Q25 and MiXCR, keeping productive beta chains. Each entry merges the rows of one CDR3 protein and shows their most common DNA and genes. The sample has some 900,000 distinct CDR3 sequences on record, 45% to 50% of them singletons. The top ten clones comprise roughly an eighth of the sample. Sequenced input: blood. The receptors shown here come from a man aged 25 to 40 in good health.

This chain joins TRBV28 and TRBJ1-4; D unresolved. CDR1 is MDHEN, CDR2 SYDVKM, per germline. V lost 7 bases and J 6 bases, leaving 15 bases between the germline ends. CDR3 length equals 14 residues. CDR3 sequence reads: CASTAGGRDEKLFF. In DNA, the CDR3 is TGTGCCAGCACCGCGGGAGGGAGGGATGAAAAACTGTTTTTT.

The rearrangement links TRBV7-9 to TRBJ2-7, with 8 bases matching TRBD2. CDR1 and CDR2 (germline): SEHNR, FQNEAQ (reference sequence). CDR3 length: 16 residues. The V gene end was trimmed by 5 bases and the J gene end by 4 bases; junction bases not matched to a gene: 13. CDR3 amino acids: CASSPSRGGSRYEQYF. CDR3 nucleotides: TGTGCCAGCAGCCCCTCCCGCGGGGGGTCTCGATACGAGCAGTACTTC.

This clonotype has a count of ten or more. The chain links TRBV5-1 to TRBJ1-4; D perhaps matches TRBD1 (5 bases). V was shortened by 0 bases and J by 5 bases, with 11 bases between the two germline ends. There are 15 residues in the CDR3. Germline lookup yields CDR1 SGHRS and CDR2 YFSETQ. CDR3 nucleotide sequence: TGCGCCAGCAGCTTGGGGGACCGTAAGAATGAAAAACTGTTTTTT. It translates to CASSLGDRKNEKLFF. Drawing the rest from reference TRBV5-1 and TRBJ1-4, the complete variable domain is KAGVTQTPRYLIKTRGQQVTLSCSPISGHRSVSWYQQTPGQGLQFLFEYFSETQRNKGNFPGRFSGRQFSNSRSEMNVSTLELGDSALYLCASSLGDRKNEKLFFGSGTQLSVL.

This chain links TRBV3-1 with TRBJ2-5, with a tentative D call TRBD1 (5 bases). The V and J ends lost 4 bases and 13 bases respectively, with 13 bases between them. CDR1 LGHDT and CDR2 YNNKEL come from the germline V gene (reference sequence). This CDR3 has 11 amino acids. CDR3 loop: CASSPGQLVYF. The DNA of the CDR3 is TGTGCCAGCAGCCCAGGACAACTTGTGTACTTC.

Comments on this clonotype: With a much larger clone just one base away, this may be a read error. This chain connects TRBV2 to TRBJ2-3; D could derive from TRBD1 or TRBD2 (5 bases each). The V gene lost 8 bases and the J gene lost 2 bases, with 11 bases spanning the gap. Germline CDR1 and CDR2: SNHLY and FYNNEI. CDR3 length: 13 residues. This chain's CDR3 is CASQGPSTDTQYF. CDR3 in DNA: TGTGCCAGCCAGGGACCTTCCACAGATACGCAGTATTTT.

The gene calls are TRBV6-4 and TRBJ1-6, with 7 bases that match TRBD1. The germline gives CDR1 MRHNA, CDR2 SNTAGT. CDR3 length: 17 amino acids. Trimming cost V 2 bases and J 5 bases; bases outside gene matches: 9. The CDR3 loop is CASSDPGQVLDNSPLHF. The DNA of the CDR3 is TGTGCCAGCAGTGACCCCGGACAGGTCTTGGATAATTCACCCCTCCACTTT.

V and J are TRBV18 and TRBJ2-7, with D possibly TRBD1 on 5 matching bases. Germline values: CDR1 KGHSH, CDR2 LQKENI. The CDR3 extends over 15 amino acids. V gave up 6 bases and J gave up 3 bases, with 18 bases separating them. CDR3 nucleotide sequence: TGTGCCAGCTCCCCAAGTGGCGGCAGGGACTACGAGCAGTACTTC. It codes for CASSPSGGRDYEQYF.

The chain links TRBV6-1 to TRBJ1-5; TRBD1 might be the D (5 bases). V gave up 0 bases and J gave up 3 bases, with 6 bases separating them. CDR1 MNHNS and CDR2 SASEGT come from the germline V gene. CDR3 length equals 14 residues. The CDR3 DNA sequence: TGTGCCAGCAGTGAAGCAGGGACCAATCAGCCCCAGCATTTT. Translating gives CASSEAGTNQPQHF.

This chain uses TRBV2 with TRBJ2-1; possibly TRBD2 for D (6 bases). This CDR3 contains 15 residues. Germline V gene sequence: CDR1 SNHLY, CDR2 FYNNEI. V was trimmed by 3 bases and J by 0 bases, leaving 9 bases between them. Written as DNA, the CDR3 is TGTGCCAGCAGTGATAGGGGACTCTCCTACAATGAGCAGTTCTTC. This encodes CASSDRGLSYNEQFF.

The chain employs TRBV24-1 and TRBJ1-2, with D possibly TRBD1 on 6 matching bases. The CDR3 loop spans 13 amino acids. Germline V lookup: CDR1 KGHDR, CDR2 SFDVKD. The V end was cut by 4 bases, the J end by 8 bases, with 13 bases between. The CDR3 protein is CATSEGDNRGYTF. CDR3 in DNA: TGTGCCACCAGTGAGGGGGACAATCGGGGCTACACCTTC.

The CDR3 sequence is CASSQGRGGLGEQFF. The CDR3 region has the DNA TGTGCCAGCAGCCAAGGGCGGGGGGGCTTAGGTGAGCAGTTCTTC. This chain links TRBV11-2 with TRBJ2-1; 9 bases are a match to TRBD2. This CDR3 is built from 15 residues. Germline V lookup: CDR1 SGHAT, CDR2 FQNNGV. Unmatched junction bases numbered 11, after V lost 5 bases and J lost 9 bases.

The rearrangement joins TRBV20-1 to TRBJ2-1; 9 nucleotides align to TRBD2. This CDR3 is built from 12 residues. V was pared by 5 bases and J by 9 bases, with 5 bases of the junction left unmatched. Germline V gene sequence: CDR1 DFQATT, CDR2 SNEGSKA (reference sequence). DNA for the CDR3: TGCAGTGCTGAGCGGGGGGCAGGTGAGCAGTTCTTC. Its protein product is CSAERGAGEQFF.

This chain links TRBV5-6 with TRBJ2-1; 8 bases map to TRBD2. Trimming at V came to 7 bases and at J to 3 bases, leaving 6 bases not matched to a gene. This CDR3 is built from 14 residues. Germline CDR1 is SGHDT and CDR2 is YYEEEE. CDR3 amino acids: CASGLSGDYNEQFF. In nucleotides, the CDR3 is TGTGCCAGCGGCCTTAGCGGGGACTACAATGAGCAGTTCTTC.

The rearrangement links TRBV28 to TRBJ2-1; possibly TRBD1 or TRBD2 for D (6 bases each). This CDR3 is built from 16 residues. Germline CDR1 MDHEN, CDR2 SYDVKM. Trimming cost V 8 bases and J 3 bases, with 20 bases left between them. The CDR3 bases are TGTGCCAGCTTTTATTCCGGGGGCCCTCTCTACAATGAGCAGTTCTTC. Translating gives CASFYSGGPLYNEQFF.

This chain connects TRBV2 to TRBJ1-1; D unresolved. The CDR3 has 11 amino acids. V lost 8 bases, J lost 4 bases, and 8 bases lay in between. CDR1 is SNHLY, CDR2 FYNNEI, per germline. The CDR3 bases are TGTGCCAGCCCGATTGGCACTGAAGCTTTCTTT. Translating gives CASPIGTEAFF. The whole variable domain, remainder taken from reference TRBV2 and TRBJ1-1, is EPEVTQTPSHQVTQMGQEVILRCVPISNHLYFYWYRQILGQKVEFLVSFYNNEISEKSEIFDDQFSVERPDGSNFTLKIRSTKLEDSAMYFCASPIGTEAFFGQGTRLTVV.

This clonotype appeared a few times. This chain connects TRBV29-1 to TRBJ2-4, with 7 positions matching TRBD1. The J call may be mistaken, given a closer DNA end match to TRBJ2-7. The germline gives CDR1 SQVTM, CDR2 ANQGSEA. CDR3 length: 14 residues. The CDR3: CSASVGTDYYEQYF. CDR3 sequence (DNA): TGCAGCGCCTCTGTCGGGACAGATTACTACGAGCAGTACTTC.

The chain is built from TRBV11-2 and TRBJ2-5; 7 bases map to TRBD1. CDR1 and CDR2 (germline): SGHAT, FQNNGV. This CDR3 is 15 amino acids long. V dropped 3 bases and J dropped 1; count of bases not matched to a gene: 5. The CDR3 reads CASSFGTASQETQYF. Here the CDR3 DNA reads TGTGCCAGCAGCTTCGGGACAGCCTCCCAAGAGACCCAGTACTTC.

The chain links TRBV9 to TRBJ2-1, with TRBD2 identical over 8 bases. The CDR3 length is 15 residues. Germline CDR1 reads SGDLS; CDR2 reads YYNGEE. V lost 4 bases to trimming and J lost 7 bases; unmatched junction nucleotides: 10. The CDR3 DNA reads TGTGCCAGCAGCATAGGCGGCGGGGGGAGGAATGAGCAGTTCTTC. This sequence encodes CASSIGGGGRNEQFF.

This clonotype was seen at least ten times. The CDR3 nucleotides read TGCGCCAGCAGCCAAGATCTTCAGGGCGCAAGTTCCCTCCACTTT. It translates to CASSQDLQGASSLHF. V usage is TRBV4-3 and J usage is TRBJ1-6, with D possibly being TRBD1 (5 bases). The CDR3 covers 15 residues. Trimming stripped 0 bases from V and 14 bases from J, with 17 bases between. Looked up from germline, CDR1 is LGHNA and CDR2 is YSLEER.

This clonotype was recorded a few times. The chain links TRBV7-2 to TRBJ2-1, with TRBD2 matching 9 bases. This CDR3 is built from 15 residues. Germline CDR1 SGHTA, CDR2 FQGNSA. J gave up 6 bases and V 5 bases, and 8 bases lay outside the gene matches. CDR3 amino acids: CASSPRRGLANEQFF. The CDR3 DNA reads as TGTGCCAGCAGCCCTCGGAGGGGACTAGCCAATGAGCAGTTCTTC.

A few counts support this clonotype. V gene TRBV12-3 or TRBV12-4 combines with J gene TRBJ2-7; the D gene is possibly TRBD2 (5 bases). The CDR3 loop spans 13 amino acids. Trimming took off 8 bases at V and 2 bases at J, with 13 bases between the two ends. CDR3 amino acids: CASAPDGTYEQYF. The CDR3 coding sequence is TGTGCCAGCGCGCCGGACGGGACCTACGAGCAGTACTTC.

The V call is TRBV12-3 or TRBV12-4, the J call TRBJ1-2; possible D gene TRBD1, 6 bases. The CDR3 spans 16 residues. Trimming took off 6 bases at V and 3 bases at J, with 20 bases between the two ends. CDR3 DNA: TGTGCCAGCAGAAGAACCTACAGGGAGGGAGACTATGGCTACACCTTC. Amino acids: CASRRTYREGDYGYTF.

The rearrangement joins TRBV7-9 to TRBJ1-2; unclear D gene. The V end lost 3 bases, the J end lost 8 bases, and 13 bases lay between the germline ends. CDR3 length equals 13 residues. The germline CDR1 and CDR2 sequences are SEHNR and FQNEAQ (reference sequence). The CDR3 loop is CASSFSPFEGYTF. As DNA, the CDR3 is TGTGCCAGCAGCTTTTCCCCCTTTGAGGGCTACACCTTC. Full variable domain (outside the CDR3, taken from reference TRBV7-9 and TRBJ1-2): DTGVSQNPRHKITKRGQNVTFRCDPISEHNRLYWYRQTLGQGPEFLTYFQNEAQLEKSRLLSDRFSAERPKGSFSTLEIQRTEQGDSAMYLCASSFSPFEGYTFGSGTRLTVV.

This clonotype was observed a few times. The chain has TRBV20-1 and TRBJ2-3; D perhaps matches TRBD2 (5 bases). CDR1 DFQATT and CDR2 SNEGSKA come from the germline V gene (reference sequence). Trimming left V 1 base short and J 1 base short, with 12 bases between. CDR3 length: 15 amino acids. CDR3 loop: CSARGGSGGTDTQYF. The CDR3 nucleotides read TGCAGTGCTAGAGGAGGATCCGGGGGCACAGATACGCAGTATTTT.

This clonotype came up a few times. The chain joins TRBV28 to TRBJ2-5; 7 bases fit TRBD2. Trimming cost V 9 bases and J 4 bases; bases outside gene matches: 17. CDR1 is MDHEN and CDR2 is SYDVKM in the germline V gene. The CDR3 length is 16 residues. The CDR3 loop is CASKSGTTGGRETQYF. In DNA, the CDR3 is TGTGCCAGTAAATCCGGGACTACTGGAGGCCGAGAGACCCAGTACTTC.

The V and J genes are TRBV3-1 and TRBJ2-7; D is ambiguous. The CDR3 runs to 12 residues. V was cut by 7 bases and J by 4 bases, with 11 bases left in between. Germline lookup yields CDR1 LGHDT and CDR2 YNNKEL (reference sequence). The CDR3 nucleotides are TGTGCCAGCATCATCGCCGCTTACGAGCAGTACTTC. The encoded protein is CASIIAAYEQYF.

The J gene is TRBJ2-1, the V gene TRBV30; possibly TRBD1 or TRBD2 for D (5 bases each). The CDR3 spans 14 residues. V was trimmed by 3 bases and J by 2 bases, leaving 11 bases between them. The germline gives CDR1 GTSNPN, CDR2 SVGIG (reference sequence). The CDR3 protein is CAWRGPAAYNEQFF. The CDR3 DNA reads as TGTGCCTGGAGGGGACCCGCAGCCTACAATGAGCAGTTCTTC.